This passage covers 7 T cell receptor beta chains from one sample sequenced in a study of CD4 T cells in relation to SARS-CoV-2 and coronaviruses. The unexposed donors gave CD4+ T cells in 2011-2018, prior to COVID-19. CD4+ T cells were isolated from the cells after around 11 days of culture. The antigens for these receptors are not known. Generated by immunoSEQ multiplex PCR, the TCRdb table keeps only in-frame clones and is missing some. Of about 22,000 clones listed, about 80% are singletons. Material: CD4+ T cells from PBMCs, cultured in vitro. The receptors were gathered from a human donor in good health.

This chain joins TRBV6-6 and TRBJ1-2, with D possibly matching TRBD1 (5 bases). The germline gives CDR1 MNHNY, CDR2 SVGAGI (reference sequence). The length of the CDR3 is 14 residues. V was cut by 8 bases and J by 5 bases, with 18 bases left in between. DNA of the CDR3: TGTGCCAGCCTCCGGGGGGGGTCAATTTATGGCTACACCTTC. It translates to CASLRGGSIYGYTF.

The chain couples TRBV19 to TRBJ1-1, with no clear D. The CDR3 is 14 amino acids. Trimming stripped 1 base from V and 0 bases from J, with 6 bases between. CDR1 is LNHDA and CDR2 is SQIVND in the germline V gene (reference sequence). CDR3 region: CASSIGYVNTEAFF. CDR3 coding DNA: TGTGCCAGTAGTATAGGTTACGTGAACACTGAAGCTTTCTTT.

This clone appeared once. The chain is built from TRBV3-1 (or the pseudogene TRBV3-2) and TRBJ2-5, with TRBD2 matching over 11 bases. V lost 0 bases to trimming and J lost 1 base; unmatched junction nucleotides: 1. The length of the CDR3 is 16 residues. Germline V gene lookup returns CDR1 LGHDT and CDR2 YNNKEL (reference sequence). The CDR3 DNA is TGTGCCAGCAGCCAAGAGGGACTAGCGGTCCAAGAGACCCAGTACTTC. Translation gives CASSQEGLAVQETQYF.

This chain links TRBV6-5 with TRBJ2-3; D is uncertain. CDR1 MNHEY and CDR2 SVGAGI come from the germline V gene. The CDR3 covers 15 residues. V was cut by 0 bases and J by 2 bases, with 9 bases left in between. The CDR3 sequence is CASSYSNYLTDTQYF. Written as DNA, the CDR3 is TGTGCCAGCAGTTACTCGAACTACCTCACAGATACGCAGTATTTT.

The V call is TRBV12-1, the J call TRBJ2-7; the table's D call, TRBD1, was not checked against the DNA. TRBV12-1 is noted as a pseudogene. This CDR3 comprises 16 residues. The CDR3 loop reads CASSPSTGFSSYEQYF. The CDR3 nucleotides are TGTGCCAGCAGCCCCTCGACAGGTTTCTCTTCCTACGAGCAGTACTTC.

The chain links TRBV2 to TRBJ2-7; weak D call: TRBD1 (5 bases). The germline gives CDR1 SNHLY, CDR2 FYNNEI. This CDR3 contains 14 residues. The V end lost 5 bases, the J end lost 1 base, and 12 bases lay between the germline ends. The CDR3 loop reads CASSLGSGSYEQYF. In DNA form, the CDR3 reads TGTGCCAGCAGTTTAGGGTCAGGGTCCTACGAGCAGTACTTC.

The V gene is TRBV6-5, the J gene TRBJ2-7, with D possibly matching TRBD2 (7 bases). Trimming removed 8 bases from V and 4 bases from J, with 15 bases in between. In germline, CDR1 is MNHEY, CDR2 SVGAGI. The CDR3 consists of 13 residues. The CDR3 sequence is CASGRDNRYEQYF. The CDR3 DNA sequence: TGTGCCAGCGGGAGGGACAACCGTTACGAGCAGTACTTC.